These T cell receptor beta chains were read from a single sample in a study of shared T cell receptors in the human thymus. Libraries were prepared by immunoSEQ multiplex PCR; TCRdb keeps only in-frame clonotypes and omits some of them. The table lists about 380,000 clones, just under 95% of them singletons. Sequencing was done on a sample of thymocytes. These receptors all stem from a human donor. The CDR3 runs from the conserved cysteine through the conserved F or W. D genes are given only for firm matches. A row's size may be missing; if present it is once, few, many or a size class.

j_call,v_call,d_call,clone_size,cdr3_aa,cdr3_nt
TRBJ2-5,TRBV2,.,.,CASWGGETQYF,TGTGCCAGCTGGGGTGGGGAGACCCAGTACTTC
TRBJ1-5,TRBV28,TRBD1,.,CASSHGTESNQPQHF,TGTGCCAGCAGTCACGGGACAGAAAGCAATCAGCCCCAGCATTTT
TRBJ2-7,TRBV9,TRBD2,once,CASSVRRTSGLYEQYF,TGTGCCAGCAGCGTAAGAAGGACTAGCGGGCTCTACGAGCAGTACTTC
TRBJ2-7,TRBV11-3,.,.,CASSPSPTPPHYEQYF,TGTGCCAGCAGCCCTAGCCCCACTCCCCCCCATTACGAGCAGTACTTC
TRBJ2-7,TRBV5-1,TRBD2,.,CASSLAGVEEQYF,TGCGCCAGCAGCCTAGCGGGAGTAGAGGAGCAGTACTTC
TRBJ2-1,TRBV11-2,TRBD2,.,CASSLDRVAGGPNEQFF,TGTGCCAGCAGCTTAGATAGGGTAGCGGGAGGGCCAAATGAGCAGTTCTTC
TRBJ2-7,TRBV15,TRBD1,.,CATSRAPDRVDEQYF,TGTGCCACCAGCAGAGCCCCGGACAGGGTAGACGAGCAGTACTTC
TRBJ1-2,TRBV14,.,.,CASSQVTGHYGYTF,TGTGCCAGCAGCCAAGTCACAGGCCACTATGGCTACACCTTC
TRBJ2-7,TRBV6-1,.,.,CASSHSDYEQYF,TGTGCCAGCAGTCATAGTGACTACGAGCAGTACTTC
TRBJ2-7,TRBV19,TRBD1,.,CASSRQGLLYEQYF,TGTGCCAGTAGCCGACAGGGCCTCCTCTACGAGCAGTACTTC
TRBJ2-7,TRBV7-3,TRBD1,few,CASSSQPSGTGGVQQYF,TGTGCCAGCAGCTCACAACCCTCCGGGACAGGGGGCGTCCAGCAGTACTTC
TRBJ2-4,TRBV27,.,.,CASSPRTIAKNIQYF,TGTGCCAGCAGTCCTCGGACGATAGCCAAAAACATTCAGTACTTC
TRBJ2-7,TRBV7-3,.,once,CASSPHIRGGSSYEQYF,TGTGCCAGCAGCCCTCACATTCGGGGCGGCAGCTCCTACGAGCAGTACTTC
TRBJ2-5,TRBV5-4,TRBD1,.,CASSLGQGAREQYF,TGTGCCAGCAGCTTGGGACAGGGGGCGCGGGAGCAGTACTTC
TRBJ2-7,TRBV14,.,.,CASSQGRLGGITYEQYF,TGTGCCAGCAGCCAAGGTAGGCTGGGGGGAATCACCTACGAGCAGTACTTC
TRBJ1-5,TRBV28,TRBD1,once,CASAGELDRVEGNQPQHF,TGTGCCAGCGCAGGGGAGTTAGACAGGGTTGAGGGCAATCAGCCCCAGCATTTT
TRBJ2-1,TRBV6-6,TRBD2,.,CASSSIAGGTGEQFF,TGTGCCAGCAGTTCCATAGCGGGAGGGACTGGTGAGCAGTTCTTC
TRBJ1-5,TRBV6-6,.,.,CASLRTGGKQPQHF,TGTGCCAGCCTCCGGACGGGAGGGAAGCAGCCCCAGCATTTT
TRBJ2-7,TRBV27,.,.,CASSLWFLGEQYF,TGTGCCAGCAGTTTATGGTTTTTGGGCGAGCAGTACTTC
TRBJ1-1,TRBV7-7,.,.,CASSLAAGYPHGNTEAFF,TGTGCTAGCAGCTTAGCGGCCGGATATCCCCATGGGAACACTGAAGCTTTCTTT
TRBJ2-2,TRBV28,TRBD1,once,CASSLGQANTGELFF,TGTGCCAGCAGTTTAGGACAGGCGAACACCGGGGAGCTGTTTTTT
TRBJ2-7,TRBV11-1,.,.,CASSWSAAAYEQYF,TGTGCCAGCAGCTGGTCTGCGGCAGCCTACGAGCAGTACTTC
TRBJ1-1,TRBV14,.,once,CASSQYHLTDATEAFF,TGTGCCAGCAGCCAATACCACCTAACTGACGCCACTGAAGCTTTCTTT
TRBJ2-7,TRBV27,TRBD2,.,CASSPRGDWGGRIHEQYF,TGTGCCAGCAGTCCCCGGGGGGACTGGGGCGGGAGGATCCACGAGCAGTACTTC
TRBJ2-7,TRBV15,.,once,CATSRVEYFDEQYF,TGTGCCACCAGCAGAGTCGAATATTTTGACGAGCAGTACTTC
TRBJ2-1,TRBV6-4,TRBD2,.,CASSDWLAGNWRLFF,TGTGCCAGCAGTGACTGGCTAGCGGGAAACTGGCGATTGTTCTTC
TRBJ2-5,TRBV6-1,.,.,CASRVTRPLETQYF,TGTGCCAGCAGGGTTACGCGGCCCCTGGAGACCCAGTACTTC
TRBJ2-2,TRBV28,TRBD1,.,CASIDSPRQGALESTGELFF,TGTGCCAGCATCGACAGCCCCCGACAGGGGGCGTTGGAAAGCACCGGGGAGCTGTTTTTT
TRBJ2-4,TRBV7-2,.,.,CASSLVLQGLAKNIQYF,TGTGCCAGCAGCTTAGTGCTACAGGGACTAGCCAAAAACATTCAGTACTTC
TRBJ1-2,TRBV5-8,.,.,CASSSGRDYGYTF,TGTGCCAGCAGCTCAGGACGGGACTATGGCTACACCTTC
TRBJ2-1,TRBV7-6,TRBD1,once,CASSPKQGPRWNEQFF,TGTGCCAGCAGCCCTAAACAGGGGCCGAGGTGGAATGAGCAGTTCTTC
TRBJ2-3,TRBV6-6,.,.,CASRGERSTDTQYF,TGTGCCAGCAGGGGGGAACGTAGCACAGATACGCAGTATTTT
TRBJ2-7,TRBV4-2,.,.,CASSQDWRKDYEQYF,TGTGCCAGCAGCCAAGATTGGCGGAAAGACTACGAGCAGTACTTC
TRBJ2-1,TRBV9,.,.,CASGLAPWGGFYNEQFF,TGTGCCAGCGGGTTGGCCCCGTGGGGCGGCTTCTACAATGAGCAGTTCTTC
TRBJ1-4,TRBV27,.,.,CASSLSGSRMTGDRQGEKLFF,TGTGCCAGCAGTTTATCGGGGTCTCGGATGACAGGCGACCGGCAAGGTGAAAAACTGTTTTTT
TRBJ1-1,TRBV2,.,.,CASSEYGRQTEGTEAFF,TGTGCCAGCAGTGAATATGGCAGACAAACCGAGGGCACTGAAGCTTTCTTT
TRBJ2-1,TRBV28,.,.,CASISSTGGTYNEQFF,TGTGCCAGCATCTCGTCGACAGGAGGGACCTACAATGAGCAGTTCTTC
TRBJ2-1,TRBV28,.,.,CASSPRGDLSSYNEQFF,TGTGCCAGCAGTCCCCGGGGAGACCTCAGCTCCTACAATGAGCAGTTCTTC
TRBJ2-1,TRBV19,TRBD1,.,CASSRVGGRFNEQFF,TGTGCCAGTAGTCGGGTAGGGGGCAGGTTCAATGAGCAGTTCTTC
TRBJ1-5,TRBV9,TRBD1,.,CASSPSTGVSRNQPQHF,TGTGCCAGCAGCCCTTCGACAGGGGTTAGTCGCAATCAGCCCCAGCATTTT
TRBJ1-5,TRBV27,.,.,CASSRQQGNQPQHF,TGTGCCAGCAGTCGACAACAGGGTAATCAGCCCCAGCATTTT
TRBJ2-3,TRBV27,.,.,CASSFTYQGIGTDTQYF,TGTGCCAGCAGTTTCACCTACCAGGGAATTGGGACAGATACGCAGTATTTT
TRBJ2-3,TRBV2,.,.,CASLGDTQYF,TGTGCCAGCCTTGGGGATACGCAGTATTTT
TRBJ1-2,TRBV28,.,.,CASNWGGFYGYTF,TGTGCCAGCAATTGGGGGGGGTTCTATGGCTACACCTTC
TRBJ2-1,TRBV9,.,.,CASSVVHSDCSYNEQFF,TGTGCCAGCAGCGTAGTCCATAGCGATTGCTCCTACAATGAGCAGTTCTTC
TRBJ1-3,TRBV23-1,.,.,CASSRQTDLSGNTIYF,TGCGCCAGCAGTCGACAGACAGACCTCTCTGGAAACACCATATATTTT
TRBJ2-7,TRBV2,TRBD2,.,CASTPSGGSEQYF,TGTGCCAGCACGCCTAGCGGGGGCTCCGAGCAGTACTTC
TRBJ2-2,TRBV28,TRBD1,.,CASSLIVTTGGGKDTGELFF,TGTGCCAGCAGTCTTATAGTAACCACAGGGGGCGGAAAAGACACCGGGGAGCTGTTTTTT
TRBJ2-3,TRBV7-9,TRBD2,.,CASSSTSGRVWADTQYF,TGTGCCAGCAGCTCCACTAGCGGGAGGGTTTGGGCAGATACGCAGTATTTT
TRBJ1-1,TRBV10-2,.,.,CASSLGRANMNTEAFF,TGCGCCAGCAGCCTCGGACGGGCTAACATGAACACTGAAGCTTTCTTT
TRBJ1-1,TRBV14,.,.,CASSQVVGTEAFF,TGTGCCAGCAGCCAAGTGGTGGGGACTGAAGCTTTCTTT
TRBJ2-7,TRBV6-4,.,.,CASRESGSYEQYF,TGTGCCAGCAGAGAAAGCGGTTCCTACGAGCAGTACTTC
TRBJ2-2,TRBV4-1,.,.,CASSQRADRITGELFF,TGCGCCAGCAGCCAAAGGGCAGATCGAATTACCGGGGAGCTGTTTTTT